The rows below give T cell receptor beta chains drawn from one sample of a study of T cell responses to AZD1222 COVID-19 vaccine. The method was immunoSEQ multiplex PCR; TCRdb's version includes in-frame clones alone and lacks a portion of them. The sample contains under 200,000 clones, around nine tenths of which appear only once. The specimen was peripheral blood, collected 28 days after the second dose of the MenACWY control vaccine. The receptors were sampled from an adult who received the MenACWY meningococcal vaccine as a control. Each CDR3 is given without its conserved first and last residue. Only some rows state a clone size, as once, few, many or a class for expanded clones.

v_call	j_call	clone_size	cdr3_aa
TRBV19	TRBJ1-2	NA	ASSIAPIQGLHYGYT
TRBV30	TRBJ1-2	NA	AWSGGTGYT
TRBV5-4	TRBJ1-1	NA	ASSSTEEAEAF
TRBV11-3	TRBJ1-1	NA	ASSPSTVKAF
TRBV27	TRBJ1-4	NA	ASSFSGFEKLF
TRBV19	TRBJ2-3	NA	ASSIGGSTQY
TRBV11-1	TRBJ1-1	NA	ASSPSWGAPEAF
TRBV6-6	TRBJ2-7	NA	ASSYDLAGGEQY
TRBV19	TRBJ2-1	NA	ASSMIGAGPNEQF
TRBV3-1/TRBV3-2	TRBJ1-3	NA	ASSQREGGNTIY
TRBV2	TRBJ1-6	NA	ASSNRVGGSPLH
TRBV11-2	TRBJ2-5	NA	ASSLGDRGGETQY
TRBV11-3	TRBJ1-6	NA	ASSLRQATSSYNSPLH
TRBV30	TRBJ2-5	NA	AWSVLSQETQY
TRBV28	TRBJ1-2	NA	ASSDGDRAYGYT
TRBV7-2	TRBJ2-2	NA	ASSWDRIYTGELF
TRBV19	TRBJ2-3	NA	ASSISAADTQY
TRBV6-5	TRBJ2-7	NA	ASTPGGHEQY
TRBV28	TRBJ2-7	NA	ASQEHLSSYEQY
TRBV9	TRBJ2-1	NA	ASTQGVAGGDEQF
TRBV30	TRBJ1-2	NA	AWSTGPRHGYT
TRBV6-5	TRBJ1-3	NA	ASGAGGGNTIY
TRBV10-3	TRBJ2-6	NA	AISESEFSGANVLT
TRBV28	TRBJ2-1	NA	ASSWTSRSGEQF
TRBV4-1	TRBJ2-5	NA	ASSQEGAQETQY
TRBV11-3	TRBJ1-2	once	ASSQQGNYGYT
TRBV18	TRBJ2-1	NA	ASSSGGGGYNEQF
TRBV10-2	TRBJ2-7	NA	ATTESSYEQY
TRBV29-1	TRBJ2-7	few	SVGGTGAPYEQY